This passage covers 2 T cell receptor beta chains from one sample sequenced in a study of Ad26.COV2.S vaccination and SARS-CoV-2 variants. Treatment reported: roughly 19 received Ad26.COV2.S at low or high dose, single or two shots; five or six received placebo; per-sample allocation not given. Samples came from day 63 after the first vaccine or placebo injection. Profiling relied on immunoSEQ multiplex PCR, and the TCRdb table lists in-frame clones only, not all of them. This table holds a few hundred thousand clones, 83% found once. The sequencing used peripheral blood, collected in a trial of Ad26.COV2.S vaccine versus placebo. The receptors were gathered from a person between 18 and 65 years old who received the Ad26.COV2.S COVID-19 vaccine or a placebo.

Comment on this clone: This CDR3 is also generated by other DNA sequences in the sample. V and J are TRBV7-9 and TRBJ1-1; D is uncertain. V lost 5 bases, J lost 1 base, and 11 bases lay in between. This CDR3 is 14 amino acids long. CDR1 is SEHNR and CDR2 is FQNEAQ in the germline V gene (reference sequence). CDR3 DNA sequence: TGTGCCAGCAGCCCCGTCCTTAGGAACACTGAAGCTTTCTTT. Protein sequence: CASSPVLRNTEAFF.

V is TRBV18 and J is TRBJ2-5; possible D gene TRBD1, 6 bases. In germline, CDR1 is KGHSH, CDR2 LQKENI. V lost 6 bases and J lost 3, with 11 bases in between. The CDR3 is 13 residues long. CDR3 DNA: TGTGCCAGCTCCGAAGGGGGAAAAGAGACCCAGTACTTC. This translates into CASSEGGKETQYF. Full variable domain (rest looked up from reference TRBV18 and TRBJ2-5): NAGVMQNPRHLVRRRGQEARLRCSPMKGHSHVYWYRQLPEEGLKFMVYLQKENIIDESGMPKERFSAEFPKEGPSILRIQQVVRGDSAAYFCASSEGGKETQYFGPGTRLLVL.